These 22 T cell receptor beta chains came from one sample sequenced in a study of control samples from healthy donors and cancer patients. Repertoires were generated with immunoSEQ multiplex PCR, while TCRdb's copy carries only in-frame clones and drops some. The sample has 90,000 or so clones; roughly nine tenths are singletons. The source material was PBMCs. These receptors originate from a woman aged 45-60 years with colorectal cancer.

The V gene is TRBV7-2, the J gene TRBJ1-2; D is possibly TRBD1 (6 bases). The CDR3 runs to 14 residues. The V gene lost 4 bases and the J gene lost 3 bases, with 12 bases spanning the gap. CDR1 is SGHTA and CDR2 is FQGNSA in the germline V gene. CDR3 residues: CASSYGTSDYGYTF. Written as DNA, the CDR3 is TGTGCCAGCAGCTATGGGACATCCGACTATGGCTACACCTTC. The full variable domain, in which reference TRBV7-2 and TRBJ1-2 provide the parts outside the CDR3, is GAGVSQSPSNKVTEKGKDVELRCDPISGHTALYWYRQSLGQGLEFLIYFQGNSAPDKSGLPSDRFSAERTGGSVSTLTIQRTQQEDSAVYLCASSYGTSDYGYTFGSGTRLTVV.

CDR3 protein: CASSDSAANTGELFF. The CDR3 DNA is TGTGCCAGCAGTGACAGTGCGGCGAACACCGGGGAGCTGTTTTTT. The chain carries TRBV6-4 and TRBJ2-2, with D hard to call. Germline V lookup: CDR1 MRHNA, CDR2 SNTAGT. V dropped 2 bases and J dropped 0 bases, with 7 bases sitting between them. The CDR3 has 15 amino acids.

The CDR3 loop is CASSLTGWGTGELFF. CDR3 sequence (DNA): TGTGCCAGCAGTTTGACAGGGTGGGGCACCGGGGAGCTGTTTTTT. The chain employs TRBV2 and TRBJ2-2, with 7 bases fitting TRBD1. V lost 5 bases, J lost 4 bases, and 7 bases stayed unmatched. The CDR3 is made up of 15 amino acids. CDR1 SNHLY and CDR2 FYNNEI come from the germline V gene.

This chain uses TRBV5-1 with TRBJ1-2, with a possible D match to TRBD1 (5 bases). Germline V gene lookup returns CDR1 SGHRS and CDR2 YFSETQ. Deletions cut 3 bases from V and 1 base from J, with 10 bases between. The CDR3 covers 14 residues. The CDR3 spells CASSSTALNYGYTF. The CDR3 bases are TGCGCCAGCAGCTCGACAGCCCTTAACTATGGCTACACCTTC.

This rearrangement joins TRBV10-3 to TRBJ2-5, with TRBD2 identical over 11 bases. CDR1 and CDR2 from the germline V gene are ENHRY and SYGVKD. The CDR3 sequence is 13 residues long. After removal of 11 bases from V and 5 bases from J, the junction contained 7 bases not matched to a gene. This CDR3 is CAVTSGAGETQYF. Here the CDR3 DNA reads TGTGCCGTGACTAGCGGGGCGGGGGAGACCCAGTACTTC.

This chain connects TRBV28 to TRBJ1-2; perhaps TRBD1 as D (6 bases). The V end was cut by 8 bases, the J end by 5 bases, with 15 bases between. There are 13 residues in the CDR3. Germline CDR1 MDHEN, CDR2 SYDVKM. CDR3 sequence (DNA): TGTGCCAGCTCCCGACGGGACATATATGGCTACACCTTC. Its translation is CASSRRDIYGYTF.

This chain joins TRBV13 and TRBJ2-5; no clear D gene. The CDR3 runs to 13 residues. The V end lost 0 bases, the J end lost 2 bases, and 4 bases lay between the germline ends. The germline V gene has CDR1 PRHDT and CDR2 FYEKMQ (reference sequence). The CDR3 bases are TGTGCCAGCAGCTTAGGGCTTCAAGAGACCCAGTACTTC. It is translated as CASSLGLQETQYF.

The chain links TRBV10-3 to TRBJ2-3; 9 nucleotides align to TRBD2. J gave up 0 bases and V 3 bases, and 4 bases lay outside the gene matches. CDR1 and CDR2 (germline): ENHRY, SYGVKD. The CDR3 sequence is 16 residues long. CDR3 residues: CAISDLLAGSTDTQYF. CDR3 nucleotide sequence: TGTGCCATCAGTGATCTGCTAGCGGGGAGCACAGATACGCAGTATTTT.

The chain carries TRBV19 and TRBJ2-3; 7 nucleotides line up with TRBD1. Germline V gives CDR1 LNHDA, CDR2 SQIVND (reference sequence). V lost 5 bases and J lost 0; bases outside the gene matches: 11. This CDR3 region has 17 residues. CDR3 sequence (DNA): TGTGCCAGTAGTTGGAAAGGGACAGAAATTAGCACAGATACGCAGTATTTT. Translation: CASSWKGTEISTDTQYF.

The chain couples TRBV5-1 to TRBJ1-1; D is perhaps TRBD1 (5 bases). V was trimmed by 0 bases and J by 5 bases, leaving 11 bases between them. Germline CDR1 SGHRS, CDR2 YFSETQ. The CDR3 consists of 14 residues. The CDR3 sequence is CASSLASGGTEAFF. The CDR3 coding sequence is TGCGCCAGCAGCTTGGCATCGGGGGGGACTGAAGCTTTCTTT.

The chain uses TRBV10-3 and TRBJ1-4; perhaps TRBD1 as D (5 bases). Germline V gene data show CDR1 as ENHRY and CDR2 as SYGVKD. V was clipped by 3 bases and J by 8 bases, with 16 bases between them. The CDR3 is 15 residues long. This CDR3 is CAISEVGVGSEKLFF. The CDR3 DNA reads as TGTGCCATCAGTGAAGTGGGGGTTGGGAGCGAAAAACTGTTTTTT.

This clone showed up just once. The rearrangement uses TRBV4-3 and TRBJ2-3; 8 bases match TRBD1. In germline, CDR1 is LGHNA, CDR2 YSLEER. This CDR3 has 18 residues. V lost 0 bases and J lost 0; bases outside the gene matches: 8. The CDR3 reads CASSQEVPTGGSTDTQYF. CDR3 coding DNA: TGCGCCAGCAGCCAAGAAGTCCCCACAGGGGGGAGCACAGATACGCAGTATTTT.

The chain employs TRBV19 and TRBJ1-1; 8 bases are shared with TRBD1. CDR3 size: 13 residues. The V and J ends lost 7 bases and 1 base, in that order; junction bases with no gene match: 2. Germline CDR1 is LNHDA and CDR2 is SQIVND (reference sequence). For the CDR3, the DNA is TGTGCCAGTATCCAGGGGGCGAACACTGAAGCTTTCTTT. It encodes CASIQGANTEAFF.

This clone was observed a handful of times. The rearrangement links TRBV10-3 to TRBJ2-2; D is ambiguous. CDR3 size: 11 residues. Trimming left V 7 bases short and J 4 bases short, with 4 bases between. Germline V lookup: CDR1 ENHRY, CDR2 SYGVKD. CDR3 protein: CAIMGTGELFF. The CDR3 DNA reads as TGTGCCATCATGGGCACCGGGGAGCTGTTTTTT.

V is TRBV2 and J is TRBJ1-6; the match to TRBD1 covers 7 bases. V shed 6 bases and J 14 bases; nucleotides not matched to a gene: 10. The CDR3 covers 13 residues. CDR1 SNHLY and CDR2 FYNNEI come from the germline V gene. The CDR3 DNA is TGTGCCAGCAGCAACGACAGGGCAAGGGCCCTCCACTTT. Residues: CASSNDRARALHF.

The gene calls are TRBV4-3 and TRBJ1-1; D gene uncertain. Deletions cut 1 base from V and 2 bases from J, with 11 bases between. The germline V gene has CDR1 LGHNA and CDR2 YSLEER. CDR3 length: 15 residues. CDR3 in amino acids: CASSQGTHGNTEAFF. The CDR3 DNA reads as TGCGCCAGCAGCCAAGGAACGCACGGTAACACTGAAGCTTTCTTT.

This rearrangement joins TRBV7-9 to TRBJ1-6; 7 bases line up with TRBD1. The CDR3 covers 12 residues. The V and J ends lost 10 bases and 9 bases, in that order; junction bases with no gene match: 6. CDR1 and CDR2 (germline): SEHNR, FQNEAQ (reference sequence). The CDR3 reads CATRQGRSPLHF. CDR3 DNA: TGTGCCACCAGACAGGGTCGTTCACCCCTCCACTTT.

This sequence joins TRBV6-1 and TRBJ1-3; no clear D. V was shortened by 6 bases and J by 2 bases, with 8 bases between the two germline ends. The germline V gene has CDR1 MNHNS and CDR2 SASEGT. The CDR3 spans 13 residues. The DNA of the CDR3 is TGTGCCAGCAGATTGACAACTGGAAACACCATATATTTT. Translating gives CASRLTTGNTIYF.

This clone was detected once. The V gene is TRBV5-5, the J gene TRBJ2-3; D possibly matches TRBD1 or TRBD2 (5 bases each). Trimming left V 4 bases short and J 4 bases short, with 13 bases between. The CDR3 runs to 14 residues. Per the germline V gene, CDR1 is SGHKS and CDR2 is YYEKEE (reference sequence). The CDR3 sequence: CASSPEWGSDTQYF. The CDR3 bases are TGTGCCAGCAGCCCAGAATGGGGGTCAGATACGCAGTATTTT.

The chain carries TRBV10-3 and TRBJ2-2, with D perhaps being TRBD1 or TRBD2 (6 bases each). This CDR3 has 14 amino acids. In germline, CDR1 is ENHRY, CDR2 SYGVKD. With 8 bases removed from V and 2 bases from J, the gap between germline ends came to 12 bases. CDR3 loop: CAIRGRLNTGELFF. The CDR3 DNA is TGTGCCATCCGGGGGCGGTTAAACACCGGGGAGCTGTTTTTT.

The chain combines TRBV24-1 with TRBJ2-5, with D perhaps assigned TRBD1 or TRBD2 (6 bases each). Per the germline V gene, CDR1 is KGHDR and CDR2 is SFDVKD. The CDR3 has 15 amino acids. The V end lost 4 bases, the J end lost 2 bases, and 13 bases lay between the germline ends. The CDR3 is CATSDLGAGQETQYF. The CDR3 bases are TGTGCCACCAGTGACCTGGGGGCGGGACAAGAGACCCAGTACTTC.

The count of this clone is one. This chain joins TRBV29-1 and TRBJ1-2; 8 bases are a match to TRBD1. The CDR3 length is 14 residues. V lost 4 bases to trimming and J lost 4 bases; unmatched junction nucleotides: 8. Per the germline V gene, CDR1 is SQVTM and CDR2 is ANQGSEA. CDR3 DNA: TGCAGCGTTGCCCGGGACAGGCAAGCCTATGGCTACACCTTC. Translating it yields CSVARDRQAYGYTF.